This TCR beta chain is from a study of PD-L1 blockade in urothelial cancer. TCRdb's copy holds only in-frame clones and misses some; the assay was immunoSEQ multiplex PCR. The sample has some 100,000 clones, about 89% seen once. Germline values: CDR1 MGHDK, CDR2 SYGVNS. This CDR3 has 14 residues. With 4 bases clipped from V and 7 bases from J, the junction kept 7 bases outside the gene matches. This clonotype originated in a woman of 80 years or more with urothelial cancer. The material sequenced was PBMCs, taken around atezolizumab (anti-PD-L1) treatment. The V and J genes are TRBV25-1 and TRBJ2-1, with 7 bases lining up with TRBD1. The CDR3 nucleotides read TGTGCCAGCAGTGTAGGGGGCGTCGGGAATGAGCAGTTCTTC. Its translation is CASSVGGVGNEQFF.